This entry lists 19 T cell receptor beta chains sequenced from one sample in a study. TCRdb passed the 5' RACE reads through MiXCR, listing each CDR3 protein once. Of approximately 60,000 distinct CDR3 sequences listed, around 21% are singletons. Cells sorted as Tregs were CD4+, CD25+ and CD127-/low. Sequencing used tumor-infiltrating Tregs sorted from the breast tumor. The origin of the receptors is a female donor with breast cancer.

This clonotype came up many times. The V call is TRBV5-1, the J call TRBJ1-1; tentative D call: TRBD1 (6 bases). Germline V CDR1 and CDR2: SGHRS, YFSETQ. V was shortened by 1 base and J by 5 bases, with 9 bases between the two germline ends. This CDR3 has 13 residues. Here the CDR3 reads CASSLRRGTEAFF. As DNA, the CDR3 is TGCGCCAGCAGCTTGCGTAGGGGGACTGAAGCTTTCTTT.

This clonotype occurred a few times. V gene TRBV28 combines with J gene TRBJ2-7; 8 bases are shared with TRBD2. The CDR3 extends over 14 amino acids. V trimming: 8 bases; J trimming: 3 bases; junction bases outside the gene matches: 9. Germline lookup yields CDR1 MDHEN and CDR2 SYDVKM. The CDR3 coding sequence is TGTGCCAGCCGGGGGGGACGAAACCTCTACGAGCAGTACTTC. Translating it yields CASRGGRNLYEQYF.

Of note for this clonotype: It may be a read error: a sequence one base away is much more abundant. The CDR3 DNA follows: TGCAGTGCCCCCGGACAGCATTCCTACGAGCAGTACTTC. Translation: CSAPGQHSYEQYF. This chain links TRBV20-1 with TRBJ2-7; TRBD1 is a possible D gene (6 bases). The germline CDR1 and CDR2 sequences are DFQATT and SNEGSKA (reference sequence). This CDR3 is 13 amino acids long. The ends were cut back, 6 bases at V and 1 base at J, with 13 bases in the middle.

The genes are TRBV6-1 and TRBJ1-2; D unclear. Trimming left V 11 bases short and J 4 bases short, with 23 bases between. This CDR3 contains 15 residues. Germline CDR1 reads MNHNS; CDR2 reads SASEGT. This CDR3 reads CASQGGIRSGYGYTF. CDR3 DNA: TGTGCCTCCCAAGGAGGCATTAGGTCTGGCTATGGCTACACCTTC.

This clonotype was seen ten or more times. The rearrangement links TRBV20-1 to TRBJ2-5, with D perhaps TRBD1 (6 bases). In germline, CDR1 is DFQATT, CDR2 SNEGSKA (reference sequence). The CDR3 has 15 residues. With 4 bases removed from V and 2 bases from J, the gap between germline ends came to 17 bases. CDR3 residues: CSATPDSLIQETQYF. The CDR3 coding sequence is TGCAGTGCTACCCCGGACAGCCTAATACAAGAGACCCAGTACTTC.

This clonotype was recorded many times. The CDR3 protein is CASSLAGRADEQYF. CDR3 coding DNA: TGCGCCAGCAGCTTGGCCGGCAGGGCGGACGAGCAGTACTTC. V is TRBV5-1 and J is TRBJ2-7; D may be TRBD1 (5 bases). Germline values: CDR1 SGHRS, CDR2 YFSETQ. There are 14 residues in the CDR3. Between the trimmed V and J ends, which lost 0 bases and 5 bases, there was a span of 12 bases.

This clonotype appeared many times. This rearrangement joins TRBV27 to TRBJ1-1; TRBD1 might be the D (5 bases). The CDR3 runs to 13 residues. Trimming removed 4 bases at V and 5 bases at J, with 11 bases between. The germline gives CDR1 MNHEY, CDR2 SMNVEV (reference sequence). CDR3 nucleotide sequence: TGTGCCAGCAGTTCCCAGGGCCGGACTGAAGCTTTCTTT. This translates into CASSSQGRTEAFF.

The sample holds a few counts of this clonotype. This rearrangement joins TRBV29-1 to TRBJ1-1, with TRBD1 as a possible D gene (6 bases). This CDR3 is built from 14 residues. In germline, CDR1 is SQVTM, CDR2 ANQGSEA. Trimming stripped 0 bases from V and 1 base from J, with 9 bases between. CDR3 sequence reads: CSVEEGAANTEAFF. CDR3 in DNA: TGCAGCGTTGAAGAGGGGGCAGCGAACACTGAAGCTTTCTTT. Filled out from reference TRBV29-1 and TRBJ1-1, the complete variable domain reads SAVISQKPSRDICQRGTSLTIQCQVDSQVTMMFWYRQQPGQSLTLIATANQGSEATYESGFVIDKFPISRPNLTFSTLTVSNMSPEDSSIYLCSVEEGAANTEAFFGQGTRLTVV.

This clonotype was seen only once. A clone one base away is much larger, so this may be a read error. The V and J genes are TRBV6-5 and TRBJ2-3; perhaps TRBD2 as D (6 bases). Germline-derived CDR1 and CDR2 are MNHEY and SVGAGI. V was pared by 4 bases and J by 5 bases, with 22 bases between. The CDR3 is made up of 17 amino acids. The CDR3 reads CASSCPPPGRSKDTQYF. Written as DNA, the CDR3 is TGTGCCAGCAGTTGCCCGCCCCCCGGGAGAAGTAAAGATACGCAGTATTTT.

The V gene is TRBV30, the J gene TRBJ2-1; D gene ambiguous. The V end lost 0 bases, the J end lost 4 bases, and 4 bases lay between the germline ends. The germline gives CDR1 GTSNPN, CDR2 SVGIG (reference sequence). This CDR3 has 12 amino acids. The CDR3 reads CAWSVQYNEQFF. The CDR3 DNA sequence: TGTGCCTGGAGTGTACAATACAATGAGCAGTTCTTC.

On this clonotype itself: Sequence at one end of the junction differs from germline and may be a read error. V gene TRBV5-1 combines with J gene TRBJ1-5; D remains unclear. CDR3 size: 13 residues. Germline values: CDR1 SGHRS, CDR2 YFSETQ. The CDR3 DNA reads TGCGCCGGCAGCTTGGCCGGCAGTTGGCCCCAGCATTTT. Amino acid sequence: CAGSLAGSWPQHF.

The gene calls are TRBV18 and TRBJ2-7; a possible D gene is TRBD1 (6 bases). From germline, CDR1 is KGHSH and CDR2 LQKENI. The CDR3 runs 14 residues. V dropped 6 bases and J dropped 7 bases, with 19 bases sitting between them. The chain's CDR3 is CASSIPGHGIEQYF. The CDR3 DNA reads TGTGCCAGCTCCATTCCGGGACACGGAATTGAGCAGTACTTC.

The table lists this clonotype with a few counts. The chain has TRBV6-2 or TRBV6-3 and TRBJ1-1; 7 bases map to TRBD1. The V gene end was trimmed by 4 bases and the J gene end by 2 bases; junction bases not matched to a gene: 10. The germline V gene encodes CDR1 MNHEY and CDR2 SVGEGT. This CDR3 comprises 16 residues. CDR3 sequence: CASSSTGPIGNTEAFF. The CDR3 coding sequence is TGTGCCAGCAGTTCGACAGGGCCTATTGGAAACACTGAAGCTTTCTTT.

J is TRBJ2-1 and V is TRBV2; no reliable D call. V shed 5 bases and J shed 12 bases, with 11 bases lying between them. The CDR3 spans 11 residues. CDR1 and CDR2 from the germline V gene are SNHLY and FYNNEI. In DNA, the CDR3 is TGTGCCAGCAGTTACCAGCTGGGGCAGTTCTTC. It specifies CASSYQLGQFF.

This clonotype was counted a few times. The V call is TRBV4-1, the J call TRBJ1-2, with TRBD1 matching over 12 bases. Unmatched junction bases numbered 4, after V lost 4 bases and J lost 7 bases. The CDR3 contains 14 residues. Germline assignment: CDR1 MGHRA and CDR2 YSYEKL. CDR3 DNA: TGCGCCAGCAGCCCGGGACAGGGGGCGATTGGCTACACCTTC. Protein product: CASSPGQGAIGYTF.

This clonotype was counted at least ten times. The J gene is TRBJ2-5, the V gene TRBV5-5, with TRBD1 identical over 7 bases. The CDR3 has 20 amino acids. Germline loops: CDR1 SGHKS, CDR2 YYEKEE (reference sequence). J was trimmed by 3 bases and V by 6 bases; bases with no gene match: 26. Written as DNA, the CDR3 is TGTGCCAGCACCCTGACCCACCGACAGGGCCGGTACCTGGGGAAAGAGACCCAGTACTTC. Protein product: CASTLTHRQGRYLGKETQYF.

The chain employs TRBV20-1 and TRBJ1-4, with D tentatively TRBD1 (6 bases). Trimming pared 0 bases from V and 5 bases from J, leaving 10 bases between. CDR1 is DFQATT and CDR2 is SNEGSKA in the germline V gene (reference sequence). The CDR3 is 14 amino acids. The chain's CDR3 is CSAREGGPNEKLFF. Here the CDR3 DNA reads TGCAGTGCTAGAGAGGGGGGGCCGAATGAAAAACTGTTTTTT.

V is TRBV2 and J is TRBJ1-2; the match to TRBD1 covers 10 bases. CDR1 is SNHLY and CDR2 is FYNNEI in the germline V gene. CDR3 length: 14 residues. V lost 2 bases and J lost 8; bases outside the gene matches: 5. The CDR3 reads CASSERGQGRGYTF. CDR3 DNA: TGTGCCAGCAGTGAAAGGGGACAGGGGAGAGGCTACACCTTC.

This clonotype was picked up a small number of times. V usage is TRBV10-1 and J usage is TRBJ2-1; D is unresolved. Germline V gene lookup returns CDR1 WNHNN and CDR2 SYGVQD (reference sequence). V was pared by 6 bases and J by 7 bases, with 13 bases between. This CDR3 is 13 amino acids long. The CDR3 loop reads CASSPRARNEQFF. The CDR3 region has the DNA TGCGCCAGCAGCCCTCGGGCTAGGAATGAGCAGTTCTTC.